This TCR beta chain was identified in a study of brain T cells in children with intractable seizures. Sequencing was limited to surgery cases with top T cell transcript signatures in brain tissue. Patients received at least one anti-epileptic drug before surgery. The assay was immunoSEQ multiplex PCR, and TCRdb's table has in-frame clones only and misses some. Of roughly 110,000 clones in the sample, roughly 94% were seen once. The length of the CDR3 is 15 residues. In germline, CDR1 is GTSNPN, CDR2 SVGIG (reference sequence). Unmatched junction bases numbered 15, after V lost 5 bases and J lost 5 bases.

The TCR comes from a boy in the first two years of life with hemimegalencephaly and intractable seizures. The sample consisted of peripheral blood, taken at surgery. The chain employs TRBV30 and TRBJ2-7, with 7 bases identical to TRBD2. This CDR3 is CAWCLGGGGPDEQYF. CDR3 in DNA: TGTGCCTGGTGCCTGGGGGGGGGAGGGCCTGACGAGCAGTACTTC.